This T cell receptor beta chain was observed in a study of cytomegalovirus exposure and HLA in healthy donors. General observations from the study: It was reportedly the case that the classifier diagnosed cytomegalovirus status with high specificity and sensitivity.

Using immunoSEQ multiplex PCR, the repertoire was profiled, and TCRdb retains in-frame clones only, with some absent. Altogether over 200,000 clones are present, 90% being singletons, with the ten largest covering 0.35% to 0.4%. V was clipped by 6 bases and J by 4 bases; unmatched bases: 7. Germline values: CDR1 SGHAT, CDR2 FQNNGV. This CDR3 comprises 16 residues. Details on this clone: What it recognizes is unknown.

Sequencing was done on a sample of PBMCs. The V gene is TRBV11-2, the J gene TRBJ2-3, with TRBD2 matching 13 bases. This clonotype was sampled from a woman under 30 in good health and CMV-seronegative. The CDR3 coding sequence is TGTGCCAGCAGACAGACTAGCGGGGGGAGCCCAGATACGCAGTATTTT. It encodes CASRQTSGGSPDTQYF. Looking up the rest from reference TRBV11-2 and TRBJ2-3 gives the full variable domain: EAGVAQSPRYKIIEKRQSVAFWCNPISGHATLYWYQQILGQGPKLLIQFQNNGVVDDSQLPKDRFSAERLKGVDSTLKIQPAKLEDSAVYLCASRQTSGGSPDTQYFGPGTRLTVL.